This record concerns one TCR beta chain sequence. The germline gives CDR1 LNHDA, CDR2 SQIVND (reference sequence). The CDR3 consists of 14 residues. The V gene end was trimmed by 7 bases and the J gene end by 0 bases; junction bases not matched to a gene: 2. This sample was taken from a study of blood T cell repertoires in COVID-19. This table comes from immunoSEQ multiplex PCR, and its TCRdb copy is limited to in-frame clones, with some not included. Among some 340,000 clones listed, 85% were seen once. Material: peripheral blood. V usage is TRBV19 and J usage is TRBJ2-2; 7 nucleotides align to TRBD2. The TCR sequence derives from a young woman with acute or convalescent COVID-19. This CDR3 is CASISGPNTGELFF. For the CDR3, the DNA is TGTGCCAGTATTAGCGGGCCGAACACCGGGGAGCTGTTTTTT.